Shown below are 23 T cell receptor beta chains from a single sample sequenced in a study of shared clonotypes between healthy human individuals. Naivety among CD8 cells was defined by CD45RO negativity and positive CCR7 selection, thereby excluding terminally differentiated effector memory CD45RA+ cells. The method was immunoSEQ multiplex PCR; TCRdb's version includes in-frame clones alone and lacks a portion of them. The sample holds around 2,000,000 clones, about 95% seen once. What was sequenced was naive CD8+ T cells sorted from blood. The receptors here all came from a man aged 18-30 years in good health.

J is TRBJ2-1 and V is TRBV10-3; D gene ambiguous. This CDR3 is 13 amino acids long. Trimming pared 2 bases from V and 1 base from J, leaving 3 bases between. CDR1 and CDR2 from the germline V gene are ENHRY and SYGVKD. The CDR3 DNA reads as TGTGCCATCAGTGAGCCTTCCTACAATGAGCAGTTCTTC. This translates into CAISEPSYNEQFF.

The chain couples TRBV5-6 to TRBJ2-7; 7 positions agree with TRBD1. CDR1 SGHDT and CDR2 YYEEEE come from the germline V gene. CDR3 length: 15 amino acids. V lost 0 bases, J lost 7 bases, and 10 bases stayed unmatched. The CDR3 DNA is TGTGCCAGCAGCTTGGCCCGGGACAGCCTTGATGAGCAGTACTTC. This gives the protein CASSLARDSLDEQYF.

The chain links TRBV4-1 to TRBJ2-3; no firm D call. Deletions cut 2 bases from V and 2 bases from J, with 8 bases between. There are 14 residues in the CDR3. Germline V CDR1 and CDR2: MGHRA, YSYEKL. The CDR3 DNA reads TGCGCCAGCAGCCAAAGCCCCTCCACAGATACGCAGTATTTT. It encodes CASSQSPSTDTQYF.

The CDR3: CASSSGDNEQFF. As DNA, the CDR3 is TGTGCCAGCAGTTCCGGGGACAATGAGCAGTTCTTC. The chain recombines TRBV6-6 with TRBJ2-1, with D possibly TRBD2 on 5 matching bases. The CDR3 is 12 amino acids. V was clipped by 4 bases and J by 5 bases, with 6 bases between them. Germline loops: CDR1 MNHNY, CDR2 SVGAGI (reference sequence).

With respect to this clone: Distinct nucleotide sequences in the sample also encode this CDR3. This rearrangement joins TRBV30 to TRBJ2-5; D is uncertain. This CDR3 spans 12 amino acids. The V and J ends lost 0 bases and 5 bases respectively, with 7 bases between them. From germline, CDR1 is GTSNPN and CDR2 SVGIG (reference sequence). The CDR3: CAWSVLGETQYF. Written as DNA, the CDR3 is TGTGCCTGGAGTGTACTGGGTGAGACCCAGTACTTC. The whole variable domain, remainder taken from reference TRBV30 and TRBJ2-5, is SQTIHQWPATLVQPVGSPLSLECTVEGTSNPNLYWYRQAAGRGLQLLFYSVGIGQISSEVPQNLSASRPQDRQFILSSKKLLLSDSGFYLCAWSVLGETQYFGPGTRLLVL.

This chain connects TRBV4-3 to TRBJ2-7; no reliable D call. V dropped 0 bases and J dropped 3 bases, with 18 bases sitting between them. Germline assignment: CDR1 LGHNA and CDR2 YSLEER. The CDR3 length is 17 residues. The CDR3: CASSQDYPGGRDYEQYF. DNA of the CDR3: TGCGCCAGCAGCCAAGATTACCCCGGTGGAAGGGACTACGAGCAGTACTTC.

The chain recombines TRBV20-1 with TRBJ2-5; D uncertain. The CDR3 loop spans 11 amino acids. Trimming stripped 7 bases from V and 4 bases from J, with 10 bases between. Germline assignment: CDR1 DFQATT and CDR2 SNEGSKA (reference sequence). The CDR3: CSEALGETQYF. CDR3 DNA sequence: TGCAGTGAGGCGTTAGGAGAGACCCAGTACTTC.

This chain joins TRBV14 and TRBJ2-2; 9 nucleotides match TRBD2. CDR1 SGHDN and CDR2 FVKESK come from the germline V gene. The CDR3 totals 19 residues. Trimming at V came to 1 base and at J to 0 bases, leaving 9 bases not matched to a gene. The DNA for the CDR3 is TGTGCCAGCAGCCAAGGCGCCCGTATAGCGGGGGCGAACACCGGGGAGCTGTTTTTT. This gives the protein CASSQGARIAGANTGELFF.

V gene TRBV29-1 combines with J gene TRBJ1-1; D ambiguous. The CDR3 totals 14 residues. Trimming left V 2 bases short and J 0 bases short, with 10 bases between. Germline CDR1 reads SQVTM; CDR2 reads ANQGSEA. The CDR3 reads CSVESQGMNTEAFF. The CDR3, as DNA: TGCAGCGTTGAAAGCCAAGGGATGAACACTGAAGCTTTCTTT.

V gene TRBV10-3 combines with J gene TRBJ2-3, with D possibly matching TRBD1 (6 bases). Germline V CDR1 and CDR2: ENHRY, SYGVKD. The CDR3 contains 15 residues. V gave up 3 bases and J gave up 2 bases, with 12 bases separating them. This chain's CDR3 is CAISEGQLPTDTQYF. CDR3 DNA: TGTGCCATCAGTGAAGGACAGCTACCCACAGATACGCAGTATTTT.

V usage is TRBV6-5 and J usage is TRBJ2-7; D remains unclear. The V end was cut by 6 bases, the J end by 4 bases, with 13 bases between. The CDR3 is 13 residues long. Germline CDR1 reads MNHEY; CDR2 reads SVGAGI. The DNA for the CDR3 is TGTGCCAGCAGAGACCCCACCACTTACGAGCAGTACTTC. Translation gives CASRDPTTYEQYF.

The rearrangement uses TRBV4-3 and TRBJ2-7, with 7 bases that match TRBD1. V shed 4 bases and J 5 bases; nucleotides not matched to a gene: 11. The CDR3 has 15 residues. Germline V CDR1 and CDR2: LGHNA, YSLEER. The CDR3 nucleotides are TGCGCCAGCAGCCTAAGCAGGGACAGCAGCCACGAGCAGTACTTC. Translating it yields CASSLSRDSSHEQYF.

J is TRBJ1-1 and V is TRBV6-1, with D maybe TRBD1 (5 bases). The CDR3 spans 16 residues. V shed 2 bases and J shed 6 bases, with 19 bases lying between them. Germline lookup yields CDR1 MNHNS and CDR2 SASEGT. CDR3 DNA sequence: TGTGCCAGCAGTGAAATGGGGGAAGTTAGGGCGCCTGAAGCTTTCTTT. It specifies CASSEMGEVRAPEAFF.

The chain couples TRBV2 to TRBJ2-1; D is possibly TRBD2 (6 bases). Germline values: CDR1 SNHLY, CDR2 FYNNEI. V was pared by 8 bases and J by 8 bases, with 10 bases between. The CDR3 is 11 residues long. Here the CDR3 DNA reads TGTGCCAGCTGGGACTCCCATGAGCAGTTCTTC. Translating gives CASWDSHEQFF.

This rearrangement joins TRBV10-2 to TRBJ1-2, with no clear D. V gave up 10 bases and J gave up 3 bases, with 15 bases separating them. Germline CDR1 is WSHSY and CDR2 is SAAADI. The CDR3 totals 13 residues. CDR3 nucleotides: TGCGCCACCAAACCCGGGCCCTACTATGGCTACACCTTC. It yields the protein CATKPGPYYGYTF.

The chain employs TRBV29-1 and TRBJ2-6; D possibly uses TRBD1 or TRBD2 (5 bases each). Deletions cut 6 bases from V and 0 bases from J, with 12 bases between. The V gene's germline CDR1 is SQVTM and CDR2 ANQGSEA. There are 15 residues in the CDR3. The CDR3 bases are TGCAGCGTGTTACTAGACAGCTCTGGGGCCAACGTCCTGACTTTC. Amino acids: CSVLLDSSGANVLTF.

A remark on this clone: The sample contains more than one DNA sequence encoding this CDR3. This sequence joins TRBV7-9 and TRBJ2-5, with D maybe TRBD2 (7 bases). CDR1 SEHNR and CDR2 FQNEAQ come from the germline V gene (reference sequence). The CDR3 length is 14 residues. With 0 bases removed from V and 5 bases from J, the gap between germline ends came to 10 bases. This chain's CDR3 is CASSLAGGQETQYF. CDR3 DNA sequence: TGTGCCAGCAGCTTAGCGGGGGGGCAGGAGACCCAGTACTTC. Looking up the rest from reference TRBV7-9 and TRBJ2-5 gives the full variable domain: DTGVSQNPRHKITKRGQNVTFRCDPISEHNRLYWYRQTLGQGPEFLTYFQNEAQLEKSRLLSDRFSAERPKGSFSTLEIQRTEQGDSAMYLCASSLAGGQETQYFGPGTRLLVL.

The chain employs TRBV7-9 and TRBJ2-1; the D gene could be TRBD1 or TRBD2 (5 bases each). Germline V gene sequence: CDR1 SEHNR, CDR2 FQNEAQ (reference sequence). V dropped 2 bases and J dropped 0 bases, with 11 bases sitting between them. The CDR3 is made up of 16 amino acids. CDR3 sequence: CASSLSPGSSYNEQFF. CDR3 bases: TGTGCCAGCAGCTTAAGTCCAGGGAGCTCCTACAATGAGCAGTTCTTC.

The count of this clone is one. V and J are TRBV5-1 and TRBJ1-2; D is ambiguous. V was trimmed by 0 bases and J by 4 bases, leaving 13 bases between them. CDR1 and CDR2 (germline): SGHRS, YFSETQ. The CDR3 is made up of 15 amino acids. CDR3 region: CASSLDGSRFYGYTF. Here the CDR3 DNA reads TGCGCCAGCAGCTTGGACGGTAGCCGGTTCTATGGCTACACCTTC.

As concerns this clone: Other DNA sequences of this sample code for an identical CDR3. The chain joins TRBV9 to TRBJ2-7; D possibly matches TRBD1 or TRBD2 (5 bases each). There are 14 residues in the CDR3. Germline loops: CDR1 SGDLS, CDR2 YYNGEE. Deletions cut 0 bases from V and 4 bases from J, with 11 bases between. CDR3 sequence (DNA): TGTGCCAGCAGCGTAGATGGGACCGTGTACGAGCAGTACTTC. As protein: CASSVDGTVYEQYF.

The chain has TRBV6-1 and TRBJ1-1; D gene uncertain. The CDR3 contains 12 residues. Trimming pared 2 bases from V and 13 bases from J, leaving 14 bases between. Germline V CDR1 and CDR2: MNHNS, SASEGT. CDR3 region: CASSELRPLGFF. As DNA, the CDR3 is TGTGCCAGCAGTGAATTACGGCCGTTGGGTTTCTTT.

The CDR3 region is CASAWRERTDTQYF. DNA of the CDR3: TGTGCCAGCGCGTGGCGGGAGCGCACAGATACGCAGTATTTT. This sequence joins TRBV6-5 and TRBJ2-3, with 7 bases aligning to TRBD2. J was trimmed by 1 base and V by 8 bases; bases with no gene match: 6. Germline CDR1 and CDR2: MNHEY and SVGAGI. This CDR3 comprises 14 residues.

Remarks on this clone: This same CDR3 is encoded by further DNA sequences in the sample. V is TRBV5-6 and J is TRBJ2-7, with D perhaps TRBD1 (6 bases). This CDR3 has 14 amino acids. Germline assignment: CDR1 SGHDT and CDR2 YYEEEE. Trimming cost V 0 bases and J 1 base, with 8 bases left between them. The CDR3 coding sequence is TGTGCCAGCAGCTTGGACAGGGCGTCCTACGAGCAGTACTTC. This translates into CASSLDRASYEQYF.